The present T cell receptor (beta chain) was sequenced within a study of vaccination and CD4 T cells after COVID-19. As concerns this clonotype: The target antigen is unknown.

Noted treatment: approximately 9-day PBMC culture with coronavirus spike peptide pools or control peptides (ViraFEST assay). The Oncomine TCR Beta short-read assay was what sequenced the DNA obtained from cultured CD4+ T cells. TCRdb recomputed calls from the PCR reads with MiXCR, one row per CDR3 protein. The sample shows roughly 26,000 distinct CDR3 sequences, approximately 37% of them seen only once. Germline loops: CDR1 MGHDK, CDR2 SYGVNS. The V end was cut by 9 bases, the J end by 3 bases, with 28 bases between. CDR3 length: 18 residues. The TCR was taken from a human donor who had recovered from COVID-19. The chain links TRBV25-1 to TRBJ2-3; tentative D call: TRBD1 (8 bases). The specimen sequenced was CD4+ T cells from blood, cultured in vitro. Here the CDR3 DNA reads TGTGCCAGTGGCAGACAGGGGAGGGGGACGAGTCGGACAGATACGCAGTATTTT. It encodes CASGRQGRGTSRTDTQYF.